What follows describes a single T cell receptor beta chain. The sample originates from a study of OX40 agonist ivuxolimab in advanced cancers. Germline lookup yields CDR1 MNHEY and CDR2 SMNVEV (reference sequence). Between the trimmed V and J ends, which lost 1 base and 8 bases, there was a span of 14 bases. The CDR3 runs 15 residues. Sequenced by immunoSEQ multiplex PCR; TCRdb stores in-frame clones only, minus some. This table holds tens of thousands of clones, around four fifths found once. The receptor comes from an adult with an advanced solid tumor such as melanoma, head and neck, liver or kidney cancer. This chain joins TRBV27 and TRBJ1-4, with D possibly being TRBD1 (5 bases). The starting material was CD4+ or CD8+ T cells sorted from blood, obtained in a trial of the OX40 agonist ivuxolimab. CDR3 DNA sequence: TGTGCCAGCAGTTTATTTGTGGGGCTTAGGGAAAAACTGTTTTTT. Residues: CASSLFVGLREKLFF.